Sequencing of this T cell receptor beta chain was carried out in a study of graft-versus-host responses after intestinal transplantation. Researchers placed around 200,000 CFSE-labeled responder cells in culture with around 200,000 irradiated, violet-dye-labeled stimulator cells. Proliferating CFSE-low CD3+CD4+ and CD3+CD8+ responders were sorted post-reaction. This clone is medium-sized. The V end was cut by 0 bases, the J end by 5 bases, with 4 bases between. CDR1 and CDR2 from the germline V gene are SGHRS and YFSETQ. CDR3 size: 12 residues. Assay: immunoSEQ multiplex PCR; the TCRdb copy retains only in-frame clones and omits some. Counted here are roughly 4,100 clones, about 22% occurring once; the ten biggest clones make up around 5.5%.

Sequencing was performed on alloreactive CD4+ T cells from a mixed lymphocyte reaction culture, taken before transplantation. Subset described: CFSE-low proliferating T cells sorted from approximately 6-day pre-transplant mixed lymphocyte reaction (GvH or HvG direction). The chain combines TRBV5-1 with TRBJ2-3; D remains ambiguous. This receptor was obtained from a human patient who was an organ donor for intestinal transplantation. The CDR3 coding sequence is TGCGCCAGCAGCTTGGCCGGAGATACGCAGTATTTT. The encoded protein is CASSLAGDTQYF.